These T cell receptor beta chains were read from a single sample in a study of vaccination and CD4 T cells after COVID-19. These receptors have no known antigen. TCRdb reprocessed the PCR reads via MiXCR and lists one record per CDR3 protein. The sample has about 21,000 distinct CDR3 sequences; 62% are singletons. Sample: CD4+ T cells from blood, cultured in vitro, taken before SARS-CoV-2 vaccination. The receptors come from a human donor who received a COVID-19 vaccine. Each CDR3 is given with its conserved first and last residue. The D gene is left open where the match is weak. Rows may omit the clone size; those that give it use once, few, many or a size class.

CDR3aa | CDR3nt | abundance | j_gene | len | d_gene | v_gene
CASSTGQGGTQYF | TGTGCCAGTAGTACGGGACAGGGGGGGACGCAGTATTTT | few | TRBJ2-3 | 13 | TRBD1 | TRBV19
CASSIDRVYTEAFF | TGTGCCAGTAGTATAGACAGGGTCTACACTGAAGCTTTCTTT | NA | TRBJ1-1 | 14 | NA | TRBV19
CASSRRIVNQPQHF | TGTGCCAGCAGCCGGAGAATAGTTAATCAGCCCCAGCATTTT | NA | TRBJ1-5 | 14 | NA | TRBV12-3/TRBV12-4
CASSQDRAPQHF | TGTGCCAGTAGTCAAGACAGAGCGCCCCAGCATTTT | NA | TRBJ1-5 | 12 | NA | TRBV19
CASSSLRGPGGYGYTF | TGTGCCAGCAGCTCGCTACGAGGACCCGGCGGCTATGGCTACACCTTC | few | TRBJ1-2 | 16 | NA | TRBV7-8
CASSLQGPLGTDTQYF | TGTGCCAGCAGTTTACAGGGTCCTCTTGGTACAGATACGCAGTATTTT | NA | TRBJ2-3 | 16 | NA | TRBV12-3/TRBV12-4
CASSLSGANVLTF | TGTGCCAGCAGTTTATCCGGGGCCAACGTCCTGACTTTC | once | TRBJ2-6 | 13 | NA | TRBV27
CASSLAEHTDTQYF | TGTGCCAGCAGCTTAGCGGAACACACAGATACGCAGTATTTT | NA | TRBJ2-3 | 14 | NA | TRBV7-7
CASSPHRQAQETQYF | TGTGCCAGCAGTCCCCACCGACAGGCTCAAGAGACCCAGTACTTC | medium-sized | TRBJ2-5 | 15 | NA | TRBV27
CASSSPTGGLPTEAFF | TGTGCCAGTAGTTCGCCGACAGGGGGACTACCCACTGAAGCTTTCTTT | few | TRBJ1-1 | 16 | TRBD1 | TRBV19
CASSIRTGPYEQYF | TGTGCCAGTAGTATCAGAACAGGACCCTACGAGCAGTACTTC | NA | TRBJ2-7 | 14 | NA | TRBV19
CSARDADNRQETQYF | TGCAGTGCTAGAGATGCGGACAACCGCCAAGAGACCCAGTACTTC | NA | TRBJ2-5 | 15 | NA | TRBV20-1
CASSTGQGAGELFF | TGTGCCAGCAGCACTGGACAGGGTGCCGGGGAGCTGTTTTTT | NA | TRBJ2-2 | 14 | TRBD1 | TRBV9
CASSYSTAGNQPQHF | TGTGCCAGCAGTTACTCGACCGCGGGCAATCAGCCCCAGCATTTT | NA | TRBJ1-5 | 15 | NA | TRBV6-5
CASRVQGAGVGNTGELFF | TGTGCCAGCAGGGTACAGGGGGCGGGGGTCGGGAACACCGGGGAGCTGTTTTTT | once | TRBJ2-2 | 18 | TRBD1 | TRBV12-3/TRBV12-4
CATSPAGGQGAGVAKNIQYF | TGTGCCACCAGCCCAGCCGGGGGACAGGGGGCCGGCGTAGCCAAAAACATTCAGTACTTC | once | TRBJ2-4 | 20 | TRBD1 | TRBV15
CSARDHGGTGAFF | TGCAGTGCTAGAGATCATGGCGGGACAGGGGCTTTCTTT | NA | TRBJ1-1 | 13 | TRBD1 | TRBV20-1
CASSPTGGAGDTEAFF | TGTGCCAGCAGTCCTACAGGGGGCGCCGGGGACACTGAAGCTTTCTTT | once | TRBJ1-1 | 16 | TRBD1 | TRBV12-3/TRBV12-4
CASRVTGGLTDTQYF | TGTGCCAGCAGGGTAACGGGGGGCTTAACAGATACGCAGTATTTT | NA | TRBJ2-3 | 15 | NA | TRBV6-1
CASTDRLNTEAFF | TGTGCCAGCACCGACAGGCTTAACACTGAAGCTTTCTTT | NA | TRBJ1-1 | 13 | NA | TRBV2
CASSYLDRDGDTQYF | TGTGCCAGCAGTTACCTGGACAGGGACGGAGATACGCAGTATTTT | NA | TRBJ2-3 | 15 | TRBD1 | TRBV6-5
CSANRVIADTQYF | TGCAGTGCTAACAGGGTAATAGCAGATACGCAGTATTTT | NA | TRBJ2-3 | 13 | NA | TRBV20-1
CSASSPTGVNTEAFF | TGCAGTGCTAGTTCCCCTACAGGAGTGAACACTGAAGCTTTCTTT | few | TRBJ1-1 | 15 | NA | TRBV20-1
CASYAGRYYGYTF | TGTGCCAGCTATGCAGGGAGGTACTATGGCTACACCTTC | NA | TRBJ1-2 | 13 | NA | TRBV6-1
CASSLGQGIYGYTF | TGTGCCAGCAGTTTGGGACAGGGAATCTATGGCTACACCTTC | NA | TRBJ1-2 | 14 | TRBD1 | TRBV6-5
CASSPQGGEGDTQYF | TGTGCCAGCAGCCCCCAGGGGGGTGAGGGAGATACGCAGTATTTT | once | TRBJ2-3 | 15 | NA | TRBV6-1
CAWSPPGGNQPQHF | TGTGCCTGGAGTCCCCCAGGGGGCAATCAGCCCCAGCATTTT | NA | TRBJ1-5 | 14 | NA | TRBV30
CASSSDRDNYGYTF | TGTGCCAGCAGCTCGGACAGGGATAACTATGGCTACACCTTC | NA | TRBJ1-2 | 14 | TRBD1 | TRBV7-2
CSASSPGRKNIQYF | TGCAGTGCTAGCTCACCGGGCCGAAAAAACATTCAGTACTTC | NA | TRBJ2-4 | 14 | NA | TRBV20-1
CSVRATSGGTDTQYF | TGCAGTGTTCGAGCGACTAGCGGGGGCACAGATACGCAGTATTTT | few | TRBJ2-3 | 15 | TRBD2 | TRBV20-1
CASSLWDRGLEAFF | TGTGCCAGCAGTTTATGGGACAGGGGTCTCGAAGCTTTCTTT | NA | TRBJ1-1 | 14 | TRBD1 | TRBV12-3/TRBV12-4
CSVAETPYRNTEAFF | TGCAGCGTTGCAGAGACGCCTTATCGGAACACTGAAGCTTTCTTT | NA | TRBJ1-1 | 15 | NA | TRBV29-1
CASSGSRDDVEQYF | TGTGCCAGTAGTGGTTCCAGGGACGATGTCGAGCAGTACTTC | NA | TRBJ2-7 | 14 | NA | TRBV19
CASSAVRQGANGYTF | TGTGCCAGCAGTGCAGTCCGACAGGGGGCGAATGGCTACACCTTC | few | TRBJ1-2 | 15 | TRBD1 | TRBV6-1
CAWSHQGEGYGYTF | TGTGCCTGGTCCCACCAGGGGGAGGGCTATGGCTACACCTTC | once | TRBJ1-2 | 14 | TRBD1 | TRBV30
CASSPGGAGVNEQFF | TGTGCCAGCAGCCCGGGGGGGGCAGGGGTAAATGAGCAGTTCTTC | NA | TRBJ2-1 | 15 | TRBD2 | TRBV7-9
CASSLMVRVEGELFF | TGTGCCAGCAGCTTAATGGTCAGGGTTGAAGGGGAGCTGTTTTTT | NA | TRBJ2-2 | 15 | NA | TRBV7-2
CASSPTEGQVYGYTF | TGTGCCAGCAGCCCTACGGAGGGACAGGTCTATGGCTACACCTTC | NA | TRBJ1-2 | 15 | TRBD1 | TRBV6-1
CSARDLTGSAFF | TGCAGTGCTAGAGACCTTACAGGGTCGGCTTTCTTT | few | TRBJ1-1 | 12 | NA | TRBV20-1
CASSPSGGDTGELFF | TGTGCCAGCAGCCCTAGCGGGGGGGACACCGGGGAGCTGTTTTTT | NA | TRBJ2-2 | 15 | TRBD2 | TRBV5-4
CSASHGERGDEQYF | TGCAGTGCCTCCCACGGGGAGCGGGGGGACGAGCAGTACTTC | NA | TRBJ2-7 | 14 | TRBD2 | TRBV20-1
CASSLNRKETQYF | TGTGCCAGCAGCTTAAACAGGAAAGAGACCCAGTACTTC | NA | TRBJ2-5 | 13 | NA | TRBV7-2
CASSSFSGNTIYF | TGTGCCAGCAGCTCTTTCTCTGGAAACACCATATATTTT | few | TRBJ1-3 | 13 | NA | TRBV7-9
CSARDSVNQPQHF | TGCAGTGCTCGCGACAGCGTAAATCAGCCCCAGCATTTT | few | TRBJ1-5 | 13 | NA | TRBV20-1
CASSLNSGGALDTQYF | TGTGCCAGCAGCTTAAATAGCGGGGGGGCTTTGGATACGCAGTATTTT | NA | TRBJ2-3 | 16 | TRBD2 | TRBV7-6
CASSLVGEKAFF | TGTGCCAGCAGTTTAGTAGGCGAGAAAGCTTTCTTT | NA | TRBJ1-1 | 12 | NA | TRBV12-3/TRBV12-4
CATSTRRRGASSYNEQFF | TGTGCCACCAGCACCCGGCGCAGGGGGGCGAGCTCCTACAATGAGCAGTTCTTC | few | TRBJ2-1 | 18 | NA | TRBV15
CASGLARVGEQYF | TGTGCTAGTGGTTTGGCCAGGGTCGGAGAGCAGTACTTC | NA | TRBJ2-7 | 13 | NA | TRBV12-5
CSARMADPSGDQETQYF | TGCAGTGCTAGAATGGCGGATCCTAGCGGGGACCAAGAGACCCAGTACTTC | NA | TRBJ2-5 | 17 | TRBD2 | TRBV20-1
CASSLGRGPHYGYTF | TGTGCCAGCAGCTTAGGGAGGGGGCCCCACTATGGCTACACCTTC | NA | TRBJ1-2 | 15 | TRBD1 | TRBV7-6
CASSYKSGSTDTQYF | TGTGCCAGCAGTTACAAGTCGGGTAGCACAGATACGCAGTATTTT | few | TRBJ2-3 | 15 | NA | TRBV6-5
CASKTGTVNTEAFF | TGTGCCAGTAAAACCGGGACAGTTAACACTGAAGCTTTCTTT | NA | TRBJ1-1 | 14 | TRBD1 | TRBV19
CTTSDEETQYF | TGCACCACCTCAGACGAAGAGACCCAGTACTTC | NA | TRBJ2-5 | 11 | NA | TRBV1
CSALKGDSQAFF | TGCAGTGCTTTAAAGGGGGACAGCCAAGCTTTCTTT | few | TRBJ1-1 | 12 | TRBD1 | TRBV20-1
CASSLWSVGSEAFF | TGTGCCAGCAGCTTATGGTCTGTGGGGAGTGAAGCTTTCTTT | NA | TRBJ1-1 | 14 | NA | TRBV7-9
CASSEGEKGSPLHF | TGTGCCAGCAGTGAAGGGGAAAAAGGCTCACCCCTCCACTTT | NA | TRBJ1-6 | 14 | NA | TRBV6-1
CAWIGQYYGYTF | TGTGCCTGGATCGGCCAGTACTATGGCTACACCTTC | NA | TRBJ1-2 | 12 | NA | TRBV30
CASSRFGGNQPQHF | TGTGCCAGTAGTCGATTTGGGGGCAATCAGCCCCAGCATTTT | NA | TRBJ1-5 | 14 | NA | TRBV19
CASIQGGSNYGYTF | TGTGCCAGTATCCAGGGGGGGAGTAACTATGGCTACACCTTC | NA | TRBJ1-2 | 14 | TRBD1 | TRBV19